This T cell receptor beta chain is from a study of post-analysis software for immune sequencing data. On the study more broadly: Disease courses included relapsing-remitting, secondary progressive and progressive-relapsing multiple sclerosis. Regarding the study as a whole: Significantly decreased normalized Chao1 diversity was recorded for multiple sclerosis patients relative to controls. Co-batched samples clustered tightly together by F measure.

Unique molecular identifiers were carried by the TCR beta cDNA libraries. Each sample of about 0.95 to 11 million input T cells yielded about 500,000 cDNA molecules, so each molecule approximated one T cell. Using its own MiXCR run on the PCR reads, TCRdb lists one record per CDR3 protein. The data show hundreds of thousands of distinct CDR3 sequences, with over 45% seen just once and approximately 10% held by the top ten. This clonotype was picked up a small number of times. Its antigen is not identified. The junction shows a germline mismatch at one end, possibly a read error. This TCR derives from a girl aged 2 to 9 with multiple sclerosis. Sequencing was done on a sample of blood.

CDR3 sequence (DNA): TGTGCCAGCAGTGTAGCGGGGGGCATCTACAATGAGCAGTTCTTC. Amino acids: CASSVAGGIYNEQFF. The V gene is TRBV12-3 or TRBV12-4, the J gene TRBJ2-1, with 10 bases lining up with TRBD2. The CDR3 loop spans 15 amino acids.